The text below deals with one TCR beta chain. Enrollment of patients from Seattle took place during active infection, with longitudinal follow-up. This entry comes from a study of blood T cell repertoires in COVID-19. About the study: Samples representing acute and convalescent COVID-19 were sourced from the United States, Italy and Spain. T cells, B-cell-depleted T cells, or PBMCs supplied cDNA or gDNA.

As originally analysed: From reference gene primer amplification, estimates of nucleated cell counts were derived. The data were produced by immunoSEQ multiplex PCR, yet TCRdb's version contains in-frame clones alone and is incomplete. V and J calls and clone size come straight from that table; D and trimming were deduced from the DNA. The sample has under 250,000 clones, about nine tenths seen once. The source material was peripheral blood. The sequence came from a woman in her twenties or thirties with COVID-19, enrolled during active disease.

The CDR3 region has the DNA TGTGCCAGCAGCTTGCCCAGGGCAGATACGCAGTATTTT. Its translation is CASSLPRADTQYF. The chain recombines TRBV5-5 with TRBJ2-3; a possible D gene is TRBD1 (5 bases). Germline CDR1 is SGHKS and CDR2 is YYEKEE (reference sequence). V shed 1 base and J shed 4 bases, with 7 bases lying between them. The CDR3 consists of 13 residues.